Here is one T cell receptor beta chain with its context. Its specificity is unknown. Produced via immunoSEQ multiplex PCR; TCRdb's table is partial and in-frame only. The sample lists 90,000 to 120,000 clones, roughly 88% seen once, with approximately 3% in the top ten. The data were taken from a study of cytomegalovirus exposure and HLA in healthy donors. General study results and limits: The authors enumerated roughly 160 TCR beta chains as linked to cytomegalovirus. In the approximately 120 validation repertoires, a later analysis found that first-cohort TCR clusters tended to co-occur. The authors confirmed in vitro that three CMV-associated chains were specific for CMV antigens.

CDR3 length: 16 amino acids. Germline CDR1 reads SGDLS; CDR2 reads YYNGEE. V dropped 3 bases and J dropped 6; count of bases not matched to a gene: 12. The genes are TRBV9 and TRBJ2-3; 8 bases fit TRBD2. This TCR was recovered from a woman aged 18-29 years in good health and CMV-seronegative. Sequencing was carried out using PBMCs. CDR3 region: CASSARGGTSYDTQYF. The CDR3 DNA is TGTGCCAGCAGCGCCCGAGGCGGGACTAGTTACGATACGCAGTATTTT.